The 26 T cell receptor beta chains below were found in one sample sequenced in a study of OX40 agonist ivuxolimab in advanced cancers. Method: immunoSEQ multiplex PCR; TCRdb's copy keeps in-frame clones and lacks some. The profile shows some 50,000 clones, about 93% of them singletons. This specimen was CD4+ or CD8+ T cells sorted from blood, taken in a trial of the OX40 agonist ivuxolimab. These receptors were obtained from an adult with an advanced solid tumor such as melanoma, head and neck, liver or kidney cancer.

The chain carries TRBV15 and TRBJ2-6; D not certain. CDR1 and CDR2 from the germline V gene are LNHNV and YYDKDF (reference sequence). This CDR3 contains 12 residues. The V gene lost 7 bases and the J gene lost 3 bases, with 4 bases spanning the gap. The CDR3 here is CATNIGANVLTF. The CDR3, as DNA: TGTGCCACCAATATTGGGGCCAACGTCCTGACTTTC.

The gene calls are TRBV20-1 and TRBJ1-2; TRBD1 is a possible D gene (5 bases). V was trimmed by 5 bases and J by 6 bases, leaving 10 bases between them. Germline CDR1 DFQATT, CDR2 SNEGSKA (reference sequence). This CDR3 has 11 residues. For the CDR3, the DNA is TGCAGTGCTTGGGACGGGGATGGCTACACCTTC. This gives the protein CSAWDGDGYTF.

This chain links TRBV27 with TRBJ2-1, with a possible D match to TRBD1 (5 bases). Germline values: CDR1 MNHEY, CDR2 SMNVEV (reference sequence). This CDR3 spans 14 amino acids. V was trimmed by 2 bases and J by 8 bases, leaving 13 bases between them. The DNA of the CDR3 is TGTGCCAGCAGTTTAGCCAGGGCGCCCGATGAGCAGTTCTTC. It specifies CASSLARAPDEQFF.

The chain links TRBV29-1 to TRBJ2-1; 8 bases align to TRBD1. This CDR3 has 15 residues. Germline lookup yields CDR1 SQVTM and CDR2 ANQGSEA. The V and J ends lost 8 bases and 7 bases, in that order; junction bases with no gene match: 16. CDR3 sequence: CSITPQGALSNEQFF. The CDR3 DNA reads TGCAGCATTACCCCCCAGGGGGCCCTTTCGAATGAGCAGTTCTTC.

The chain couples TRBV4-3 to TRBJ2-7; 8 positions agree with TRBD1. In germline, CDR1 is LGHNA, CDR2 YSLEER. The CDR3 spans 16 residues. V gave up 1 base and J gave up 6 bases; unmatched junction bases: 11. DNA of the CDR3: TGCGCCAGCAGCCAAGGGGGCCGGGGACAGGCGGCCGAGCAGTACTTC. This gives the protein CASSQGGRGQAAEQYF.

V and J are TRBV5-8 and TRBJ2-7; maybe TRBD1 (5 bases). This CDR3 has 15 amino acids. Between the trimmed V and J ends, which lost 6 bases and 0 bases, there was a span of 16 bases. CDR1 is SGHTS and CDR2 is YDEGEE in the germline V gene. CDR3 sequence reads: CASIFRERSSYEQYF. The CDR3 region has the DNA TGTGCCAGCATCTTCAGGGAAAGGAGCTCCTACGAGCAGTACTTC.

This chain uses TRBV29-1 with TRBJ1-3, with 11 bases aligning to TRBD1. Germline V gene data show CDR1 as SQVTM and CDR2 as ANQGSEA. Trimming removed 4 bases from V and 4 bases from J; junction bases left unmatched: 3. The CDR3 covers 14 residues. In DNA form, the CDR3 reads TGCAGCGTTGTCTGGACAGGGGGCGGAAACACCATATATTTT. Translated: CSVVWTGGGNTIYF.

The CDR3 is CASSSIDRAREKLFF. Here the CDR3 DNA reads TGTGCCAGCAGTTCAATCGACAGGGCGAGGGAAAAACTGTTTTTT. The rearrangement joins TRBV27 to TRBJ1-4; 7 bases align to TRBD1. The CDR3 has 15 residues. The V gene end was trimmed by 4 bases and the J gene end by 8 bases; junction bases not matched to a gene: 10. The germline CDR1 and CDR2 sequences are MNHEY and SMNVEV (reference sequence).

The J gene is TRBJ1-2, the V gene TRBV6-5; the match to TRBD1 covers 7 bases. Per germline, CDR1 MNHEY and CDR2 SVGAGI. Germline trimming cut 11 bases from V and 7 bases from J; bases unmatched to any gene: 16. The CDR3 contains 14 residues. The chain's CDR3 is CASQGGLSGRGYTF. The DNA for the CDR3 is TGTGCCTCTCAGGGGGGCCTCAGCGGGCGTGGCTACACCTTC.

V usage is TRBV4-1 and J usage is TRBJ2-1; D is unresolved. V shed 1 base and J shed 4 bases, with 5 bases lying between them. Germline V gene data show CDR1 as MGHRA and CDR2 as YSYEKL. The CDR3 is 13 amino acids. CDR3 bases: TGCGCCAGCAGCCAAGGACCTTACAATGAGCAGTTCTTC. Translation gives CASSQGPYNEQFF.

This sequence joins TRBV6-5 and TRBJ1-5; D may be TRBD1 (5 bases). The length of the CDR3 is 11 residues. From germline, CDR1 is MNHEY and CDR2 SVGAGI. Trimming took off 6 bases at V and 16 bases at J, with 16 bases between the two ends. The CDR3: CASSLGAMTHF. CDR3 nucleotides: TGTGCCAGCAGCCTCGGGGCCATGACCCATTTT.

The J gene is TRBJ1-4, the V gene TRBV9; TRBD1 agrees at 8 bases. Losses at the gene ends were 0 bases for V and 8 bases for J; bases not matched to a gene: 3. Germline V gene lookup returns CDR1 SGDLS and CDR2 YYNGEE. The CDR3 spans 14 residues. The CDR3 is CASSVGQGLEKLFF. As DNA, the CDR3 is TGTGCCAGCAGCGTAGGACAGGGGTTAGAAAAACTGTTTTTT.

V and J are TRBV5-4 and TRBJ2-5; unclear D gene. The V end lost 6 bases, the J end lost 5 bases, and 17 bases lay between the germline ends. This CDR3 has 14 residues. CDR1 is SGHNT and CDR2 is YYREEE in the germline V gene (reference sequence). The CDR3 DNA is TGTGCCAGCACGTCCGGCGGCCCCCGGGAGACCCAGTACTTC. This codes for CASTSGGPRETQYF.

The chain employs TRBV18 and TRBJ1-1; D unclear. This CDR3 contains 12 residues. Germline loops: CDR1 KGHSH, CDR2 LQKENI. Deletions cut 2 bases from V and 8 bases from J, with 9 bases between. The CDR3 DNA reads TGTGCCAGCTCACCAGGCCACCACGAAGCTTTCTTT. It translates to CASSPGHHEAFF.

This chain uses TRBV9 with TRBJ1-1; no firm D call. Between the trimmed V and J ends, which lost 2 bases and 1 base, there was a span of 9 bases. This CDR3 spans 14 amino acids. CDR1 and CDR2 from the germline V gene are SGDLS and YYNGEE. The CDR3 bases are TGTGCCAGCAGCGTGCGGCCCTCGAACACTGAAGCTTTCTTT. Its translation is CASSVRPSNTEAFF.

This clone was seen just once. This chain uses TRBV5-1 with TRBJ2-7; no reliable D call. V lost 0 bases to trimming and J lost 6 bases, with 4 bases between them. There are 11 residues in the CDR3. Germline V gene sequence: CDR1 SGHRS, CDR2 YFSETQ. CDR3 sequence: CASSLGPEQYF. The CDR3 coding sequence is TGCGCCAGCAGCTTGGGACCCGAGCAGTACTTC.

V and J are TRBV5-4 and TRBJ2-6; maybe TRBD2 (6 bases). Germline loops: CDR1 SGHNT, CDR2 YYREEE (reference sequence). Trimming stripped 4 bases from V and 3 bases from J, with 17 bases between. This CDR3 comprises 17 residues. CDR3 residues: CASSPSGWEVGANVLTF. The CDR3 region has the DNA TGTGCCAGCAGCCCATCGGGGTGGGAGGTTGGGGCCAACGTCCTGACTTTC.

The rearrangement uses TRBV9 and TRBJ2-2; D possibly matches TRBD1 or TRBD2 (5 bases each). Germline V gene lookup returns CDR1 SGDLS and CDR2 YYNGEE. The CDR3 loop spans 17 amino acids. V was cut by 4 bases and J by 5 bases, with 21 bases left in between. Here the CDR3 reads CASSPSPARGTTGELFF. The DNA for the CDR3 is TGTGCCAGCAGCCCCTCCCCCGCACGGGGCACTACCGGGGAGCTGTTTTTT.

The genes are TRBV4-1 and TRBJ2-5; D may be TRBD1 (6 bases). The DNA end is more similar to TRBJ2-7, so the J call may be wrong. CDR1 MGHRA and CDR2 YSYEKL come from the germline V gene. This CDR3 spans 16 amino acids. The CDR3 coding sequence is TGCGCCAGCAGCCAAGATACCGGCAGGGGTATATACGAGCAGTACTTC. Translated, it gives CASSQDTGRGIYEQYF.

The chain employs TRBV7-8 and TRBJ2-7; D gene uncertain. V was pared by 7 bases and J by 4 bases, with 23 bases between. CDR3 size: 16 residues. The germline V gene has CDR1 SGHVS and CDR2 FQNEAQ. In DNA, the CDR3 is TGTGCCAGCACCAAAGGGTTAGACTTCGAGGAGTACGAGCAGTACTTC. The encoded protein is CASTKGLDFEEYEQYF.

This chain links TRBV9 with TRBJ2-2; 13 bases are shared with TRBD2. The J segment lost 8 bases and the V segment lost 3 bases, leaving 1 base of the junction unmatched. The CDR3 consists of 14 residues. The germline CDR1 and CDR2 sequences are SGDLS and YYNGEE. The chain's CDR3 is CASSAGLAGGELFF. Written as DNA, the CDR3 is TGTGCCAGCAGCGCGGGACTAGCGGGAGGGGAGCTGTTTTTT.

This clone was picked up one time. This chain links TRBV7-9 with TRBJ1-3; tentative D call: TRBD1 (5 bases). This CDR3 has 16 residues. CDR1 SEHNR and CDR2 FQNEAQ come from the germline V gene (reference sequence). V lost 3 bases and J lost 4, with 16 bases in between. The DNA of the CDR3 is TGTGCCAGCAGCTTCTATGTTTGGGGGAAAGGAAACACCATATATTTT. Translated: CASSFYVWGKGNTIYF.

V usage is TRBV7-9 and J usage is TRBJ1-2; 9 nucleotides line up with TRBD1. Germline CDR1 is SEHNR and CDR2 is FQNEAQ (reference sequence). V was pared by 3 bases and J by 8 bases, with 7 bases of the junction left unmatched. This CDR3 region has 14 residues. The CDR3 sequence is CASSLGQGVGGYTF. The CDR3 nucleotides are TGTGCCAGCAGCTTGGGACAGGGCGTGGGAGGCTACACCTTC.

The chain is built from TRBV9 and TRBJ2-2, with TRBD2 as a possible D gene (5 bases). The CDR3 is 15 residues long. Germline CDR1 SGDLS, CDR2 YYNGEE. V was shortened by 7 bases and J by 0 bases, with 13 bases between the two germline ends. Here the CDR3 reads CASSLGSPNTGELFF. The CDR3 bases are TGTGCCAGCTCTCTAGGGAGTCCGAACACCGGGGAGCTGTTTTTT.

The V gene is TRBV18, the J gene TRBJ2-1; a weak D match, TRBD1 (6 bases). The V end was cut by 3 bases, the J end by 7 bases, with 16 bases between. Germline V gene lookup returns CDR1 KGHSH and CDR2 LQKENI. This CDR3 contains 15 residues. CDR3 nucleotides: TGTGCCAGCTCACCCAGGACAGCTGGAAGAAATGAGCAGTTCTTC. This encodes CASSPRTAGRNEQFF.

The CDR3 spells CAWSVPGGRETQYF. The CDR3 bases are TGTGCCTGGAGTGTACCCGGGGGAAGAGAGACCCAGTACTTC. This chain connects TRBV30 to TRBJ2-5; D possibly corresponds to TRBD2 (6 bases). The germline V gene has CDR1 GTSNPN and CDR2 SVGIG (reference sequence). This CDR3 contains 14 residues. The germline V and J ends were trimmed by 0 bases and 4 bases, with 12 bases remaining between them.